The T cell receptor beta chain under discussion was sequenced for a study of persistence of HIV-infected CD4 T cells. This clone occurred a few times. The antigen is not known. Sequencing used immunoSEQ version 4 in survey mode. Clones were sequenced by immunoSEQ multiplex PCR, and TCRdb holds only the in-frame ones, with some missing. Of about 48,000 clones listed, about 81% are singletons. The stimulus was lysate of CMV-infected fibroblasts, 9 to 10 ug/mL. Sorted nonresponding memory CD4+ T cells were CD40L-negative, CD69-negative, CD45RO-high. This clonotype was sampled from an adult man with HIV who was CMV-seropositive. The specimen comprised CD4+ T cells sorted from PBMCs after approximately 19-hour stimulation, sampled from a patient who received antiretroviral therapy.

Here the CDR3 reads CASSGTSGGATGELFF. The CDR3 nucleotides are TGTGCCAGCAGTGGGACTAGCGGGGGGGCCACCGGGGAGCTGTTTTTT. The chain has TRBV6-1 and TRBJ2-2; 15 positions match TRBD2. V was pared by 4 bases and J by 4 bases, with 1 base of the junction left unmatched. The CDR3 length is 16 residues. Germline CDR1 and CDR2: MNHNS and SASEGT.